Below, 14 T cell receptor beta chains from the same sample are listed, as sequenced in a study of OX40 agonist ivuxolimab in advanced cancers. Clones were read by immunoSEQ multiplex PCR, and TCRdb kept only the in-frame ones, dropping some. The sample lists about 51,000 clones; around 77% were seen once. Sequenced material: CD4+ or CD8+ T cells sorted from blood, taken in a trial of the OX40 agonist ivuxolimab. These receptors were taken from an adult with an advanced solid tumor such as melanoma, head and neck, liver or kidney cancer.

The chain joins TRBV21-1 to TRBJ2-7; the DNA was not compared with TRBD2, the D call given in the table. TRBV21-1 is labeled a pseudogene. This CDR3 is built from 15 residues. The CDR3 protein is CASSKDGTSGSEQYF. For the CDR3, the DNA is TGTGCCAGCAGCAAAGACGGGACTAGCGGGAGTGAGCAGTACTTC.

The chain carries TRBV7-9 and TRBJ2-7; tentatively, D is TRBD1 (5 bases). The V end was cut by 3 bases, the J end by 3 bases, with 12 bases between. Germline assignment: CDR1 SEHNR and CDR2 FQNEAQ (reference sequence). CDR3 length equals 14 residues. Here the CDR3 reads CASSFRAGFYEQYF. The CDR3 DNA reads TGTGCCAGCAGCTTCCGGGCAGGGTTCTACGAGCAGTACTTC. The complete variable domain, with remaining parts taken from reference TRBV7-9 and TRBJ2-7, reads DTGVSQNPRHKITKRGQNVTFRCDPISEHNRLYWYRQTLGQGPEFLTYFQNEAQLEKSRLLSDRFSAERPKGSFSTLEIQRTEQGDSAMYLCASSFRAGFYEQYFGPGTRLTVT.

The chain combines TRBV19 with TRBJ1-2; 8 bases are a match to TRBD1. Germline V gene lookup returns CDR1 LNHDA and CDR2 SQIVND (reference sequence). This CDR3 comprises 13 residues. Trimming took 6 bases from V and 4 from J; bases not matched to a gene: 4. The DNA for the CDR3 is TGTGCCAGTAGAGATACAGGGGGCTATGGCTACACCTTC. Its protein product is CASRDTGGYGYTF.

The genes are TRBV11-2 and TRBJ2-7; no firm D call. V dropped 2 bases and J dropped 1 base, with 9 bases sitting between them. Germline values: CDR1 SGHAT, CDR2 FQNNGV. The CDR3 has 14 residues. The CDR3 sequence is CASSLSFQSYEQYF. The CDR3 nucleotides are TGTGCCAGCAGCTTAAGTTTTCAGTCCTACGAGCAGTACTTC.

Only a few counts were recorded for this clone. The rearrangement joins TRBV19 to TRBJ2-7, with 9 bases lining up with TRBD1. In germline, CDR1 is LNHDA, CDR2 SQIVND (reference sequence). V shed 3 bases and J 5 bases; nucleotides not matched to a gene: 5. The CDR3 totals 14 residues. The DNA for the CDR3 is TGTGCCAGTAGTATGGGACAGGGAAAAAACGAGCAGTACTTC. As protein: CASSMGQGKNEQYF.

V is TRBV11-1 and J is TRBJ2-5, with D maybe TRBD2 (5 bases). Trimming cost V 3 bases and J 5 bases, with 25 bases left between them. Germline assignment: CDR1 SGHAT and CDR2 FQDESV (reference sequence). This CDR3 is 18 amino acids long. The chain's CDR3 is CASSFRGQPISPKETQYF. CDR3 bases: TGTGCCAGCAGCTTTAGAGGGCAGCCTATATCCCCCAAGGAGACCCAGTACTTC. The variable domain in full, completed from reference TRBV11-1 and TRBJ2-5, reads EAEVAQSPRYKITEKSQAVAFWCDPISGHATLYWYRQILGQGPELLVQFQDESVVDDSQLPKDRFSAERLKGVDSTLKIQPAELGDSAMYLCASSFRGQPISPKETQYFGPGTRLLVL.

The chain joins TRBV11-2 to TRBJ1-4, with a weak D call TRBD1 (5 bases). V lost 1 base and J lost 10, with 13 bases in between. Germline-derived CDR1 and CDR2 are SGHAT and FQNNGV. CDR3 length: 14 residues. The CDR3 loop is CASSLGTSMGKLFF. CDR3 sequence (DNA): TGTGCCAGCAGCTTAGGGACAAGCATGGGAAAACTGTTTTTT.

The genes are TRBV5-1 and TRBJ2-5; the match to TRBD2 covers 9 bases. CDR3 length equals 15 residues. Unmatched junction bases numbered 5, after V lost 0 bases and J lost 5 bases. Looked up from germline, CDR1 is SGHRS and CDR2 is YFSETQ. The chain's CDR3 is CASSLGVAGAETQYF. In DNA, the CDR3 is TGCGCCAGCAGCTTGGGGGTAGCGGGAGCGGAGACCCAGTACTTC.

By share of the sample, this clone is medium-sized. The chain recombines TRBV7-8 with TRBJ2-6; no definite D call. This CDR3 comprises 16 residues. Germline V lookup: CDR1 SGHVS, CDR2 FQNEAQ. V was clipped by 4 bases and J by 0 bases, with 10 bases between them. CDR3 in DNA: TGTGCCAGCAGCTCAAGTGGCTTCTCTGGGGCCAACGTCCTGACTTTC. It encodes CASSSSGFSGANVLTF.

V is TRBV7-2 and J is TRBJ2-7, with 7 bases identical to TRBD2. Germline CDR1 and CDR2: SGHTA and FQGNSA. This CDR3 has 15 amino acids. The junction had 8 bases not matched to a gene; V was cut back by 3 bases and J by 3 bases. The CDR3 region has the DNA TGTGCCAGCAGCTTCGAGGGAGGGCCATTCTACGAGCAGTACTTC. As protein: CASSFEGGPFYEQYF.

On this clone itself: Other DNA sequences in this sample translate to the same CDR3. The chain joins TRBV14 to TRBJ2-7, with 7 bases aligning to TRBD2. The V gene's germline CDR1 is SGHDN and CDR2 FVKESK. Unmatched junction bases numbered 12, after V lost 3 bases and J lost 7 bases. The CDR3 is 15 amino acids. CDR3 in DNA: TGTGCCAGCAGCCACCCGGAGGGCGGGAGTAATGAGCAGTACTTC. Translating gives CASSHPEGGSNEQYF.

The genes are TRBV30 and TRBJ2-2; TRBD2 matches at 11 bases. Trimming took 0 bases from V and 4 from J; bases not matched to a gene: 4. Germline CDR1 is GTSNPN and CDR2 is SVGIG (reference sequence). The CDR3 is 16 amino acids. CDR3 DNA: TGTGCCTGGAGTGTACGCCTAGCGGGGGGCACCGGGGAGCTGTTTTTT. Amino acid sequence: CAWSVRLAGGTGELFF.

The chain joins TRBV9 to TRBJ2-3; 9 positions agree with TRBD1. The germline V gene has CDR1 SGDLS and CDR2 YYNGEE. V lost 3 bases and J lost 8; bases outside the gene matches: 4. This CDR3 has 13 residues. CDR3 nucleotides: TGTGCCAGCAGCGAACAGGGGGCCGGTACGCAGTATTTT. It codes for CASSEQGAGTQYF.

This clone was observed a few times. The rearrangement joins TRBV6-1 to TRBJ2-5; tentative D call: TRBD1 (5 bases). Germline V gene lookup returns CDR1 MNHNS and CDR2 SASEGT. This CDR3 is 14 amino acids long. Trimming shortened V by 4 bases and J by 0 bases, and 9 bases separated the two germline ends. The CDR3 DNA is TGTGCCAGCAGTGGGACACCTAACCAAGAGACCCAGTACTTC. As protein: CASSGTPNQETQYF.